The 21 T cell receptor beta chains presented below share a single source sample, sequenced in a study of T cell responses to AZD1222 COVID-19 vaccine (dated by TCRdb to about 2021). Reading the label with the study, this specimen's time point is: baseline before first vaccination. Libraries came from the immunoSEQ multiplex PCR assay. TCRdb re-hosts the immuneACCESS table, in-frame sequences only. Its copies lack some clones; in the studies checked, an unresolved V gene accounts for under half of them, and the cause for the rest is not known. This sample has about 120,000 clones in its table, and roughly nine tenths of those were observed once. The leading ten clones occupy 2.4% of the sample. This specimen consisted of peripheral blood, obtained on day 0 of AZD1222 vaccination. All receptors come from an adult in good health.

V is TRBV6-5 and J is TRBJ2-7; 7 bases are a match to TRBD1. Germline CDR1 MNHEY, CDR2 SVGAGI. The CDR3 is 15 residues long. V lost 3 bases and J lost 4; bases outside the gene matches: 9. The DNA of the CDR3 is TGTGCCAGCAGTTATTCGACAGGGATAGGGTACGAGCAGTACTTC. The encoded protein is CASSYSTGIGYEQYF.

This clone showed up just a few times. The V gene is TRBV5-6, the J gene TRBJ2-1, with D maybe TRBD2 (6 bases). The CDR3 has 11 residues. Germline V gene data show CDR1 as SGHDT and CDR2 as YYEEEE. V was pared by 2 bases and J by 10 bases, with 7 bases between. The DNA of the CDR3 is TGTGCCAGCAGCTTTGGACTAGAGCAGTTCTTC. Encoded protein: CASSFGLEQFF.

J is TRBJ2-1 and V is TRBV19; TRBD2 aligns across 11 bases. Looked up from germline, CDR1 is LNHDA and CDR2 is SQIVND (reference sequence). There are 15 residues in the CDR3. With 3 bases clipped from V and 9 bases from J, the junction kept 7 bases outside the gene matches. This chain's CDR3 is CASSIPSGRFSEQFF. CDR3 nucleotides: TGTGCCAGTAGTATCCCTAGCGGGAGGTTCAGTGAGCAGTTCTTC.

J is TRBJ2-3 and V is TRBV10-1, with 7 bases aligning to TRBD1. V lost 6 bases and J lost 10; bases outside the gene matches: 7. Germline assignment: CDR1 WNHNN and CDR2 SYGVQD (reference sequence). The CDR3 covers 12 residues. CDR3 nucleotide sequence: TGCGCCAGCAGCCACCGGACAGGTTCGCAGTATTTT. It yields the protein CASSHRTGSQYF.

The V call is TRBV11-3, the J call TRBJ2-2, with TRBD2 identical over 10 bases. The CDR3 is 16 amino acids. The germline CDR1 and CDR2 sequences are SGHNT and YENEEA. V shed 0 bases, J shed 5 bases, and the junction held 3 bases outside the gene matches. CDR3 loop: CASSLDPSGRTGELFF. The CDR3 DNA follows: TGTGCCAGCAGCTTAGACCCTAGCGGGAGAACCGGGGAGCTGTTTTTT.

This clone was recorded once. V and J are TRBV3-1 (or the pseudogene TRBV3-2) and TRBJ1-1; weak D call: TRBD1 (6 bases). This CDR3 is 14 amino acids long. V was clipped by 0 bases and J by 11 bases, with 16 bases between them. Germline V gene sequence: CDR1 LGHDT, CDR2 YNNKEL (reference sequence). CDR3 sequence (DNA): TGTGCCAGCAGCCAAGATAGGCCAGGGGAGGGGGCTTTCTTT. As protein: CASSQDRPGEGAFF.

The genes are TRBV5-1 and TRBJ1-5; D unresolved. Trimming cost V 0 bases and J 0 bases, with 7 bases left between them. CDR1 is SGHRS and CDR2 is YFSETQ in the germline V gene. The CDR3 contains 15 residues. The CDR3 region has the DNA TGCGCCAGCAGCTTGGACGGATATAGCAATCAGCCCCAGCATTTT. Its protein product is CASSLDGYSNQPQHF.

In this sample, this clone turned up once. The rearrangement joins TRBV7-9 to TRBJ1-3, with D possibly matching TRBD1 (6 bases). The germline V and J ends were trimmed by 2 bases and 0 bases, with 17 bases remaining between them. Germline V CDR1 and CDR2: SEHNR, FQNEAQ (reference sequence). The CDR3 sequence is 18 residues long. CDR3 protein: CASSLTTGLLGSGNTIYF. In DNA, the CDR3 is TGTGCCAGCAGCTTAACCACAGGGCTCCTCGGCTCTGGAAACACCATATATTTT.

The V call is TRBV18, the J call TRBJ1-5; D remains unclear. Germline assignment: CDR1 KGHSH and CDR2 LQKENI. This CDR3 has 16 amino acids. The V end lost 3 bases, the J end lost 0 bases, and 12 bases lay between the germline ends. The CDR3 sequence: CASSPGSGGSNQPQHF. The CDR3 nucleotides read TGTGCCAGCTCACCTGGTTCGGGAGGTAGCAATCAGCCCCAGCATTTT.

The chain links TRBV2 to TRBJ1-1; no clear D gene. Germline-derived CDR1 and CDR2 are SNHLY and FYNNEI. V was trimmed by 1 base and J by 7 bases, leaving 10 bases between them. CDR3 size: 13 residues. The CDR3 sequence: CASSEGTRLEAFF. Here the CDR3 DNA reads TGTGCCAGCAGTGAAGGAACTAGGCTTGAAGCTTTCTTT.

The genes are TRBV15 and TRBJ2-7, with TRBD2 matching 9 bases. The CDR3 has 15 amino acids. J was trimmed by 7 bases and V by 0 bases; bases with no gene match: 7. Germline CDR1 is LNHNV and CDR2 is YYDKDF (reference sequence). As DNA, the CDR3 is TGTGCCACCAGCAGAGATAGGACTAGCGTTGGAGAGCAGTACTTC. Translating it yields CATSRDRTSVGEQYF. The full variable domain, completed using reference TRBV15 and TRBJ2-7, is DAMVIQNPRYQVTQFGKPVTLSCSQTLNHNVMYWYQQKSSQAPKLLFHYYDKDFNNEADTPDNFQSRRPNTSFCFLDIRSPGLGDTAMYLCATSRDRTSVGEQYFGPGTRLTVT.

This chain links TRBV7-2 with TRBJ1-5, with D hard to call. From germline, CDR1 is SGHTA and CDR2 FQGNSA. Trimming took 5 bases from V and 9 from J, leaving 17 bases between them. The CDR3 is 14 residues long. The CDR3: CASSARHDPRPQHF. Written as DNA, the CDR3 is TGTGCCAGCAGCGCGAGGCACGACCCCAGGCCCCAGCATTTT.

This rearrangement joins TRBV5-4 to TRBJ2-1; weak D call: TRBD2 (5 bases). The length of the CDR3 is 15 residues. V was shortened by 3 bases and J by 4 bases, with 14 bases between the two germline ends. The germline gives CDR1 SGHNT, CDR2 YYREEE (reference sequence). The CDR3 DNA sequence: TGTGCCAGCAGCTCGGGGTCTAGCTCATACAATGAGCAGTTCTTC. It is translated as CASSSGSSSYNEQFF.

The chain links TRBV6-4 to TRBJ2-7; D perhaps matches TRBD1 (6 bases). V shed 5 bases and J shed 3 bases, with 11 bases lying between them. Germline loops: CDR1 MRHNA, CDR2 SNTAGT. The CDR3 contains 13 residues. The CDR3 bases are TGTGCCAGCAGTATACGGGACAACTACGAGCAGTACTTC. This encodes CASSIRDNYEQYF.

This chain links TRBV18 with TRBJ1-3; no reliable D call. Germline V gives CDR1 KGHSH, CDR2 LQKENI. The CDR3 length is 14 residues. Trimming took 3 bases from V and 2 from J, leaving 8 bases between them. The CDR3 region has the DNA TGTGCCAGCTCACCCCCATTGACTGGAAACACCATATATTTT. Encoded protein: CASSPPLTGNTIYF.

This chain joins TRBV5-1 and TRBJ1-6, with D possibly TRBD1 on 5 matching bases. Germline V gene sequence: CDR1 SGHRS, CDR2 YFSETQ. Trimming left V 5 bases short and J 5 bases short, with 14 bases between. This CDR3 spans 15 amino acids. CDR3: CASRPGGGDNSPLHF. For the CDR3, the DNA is TGCGCCAGCAGGCCCGGCGGGGGGGATAATTCACCCCTCCACTTT.

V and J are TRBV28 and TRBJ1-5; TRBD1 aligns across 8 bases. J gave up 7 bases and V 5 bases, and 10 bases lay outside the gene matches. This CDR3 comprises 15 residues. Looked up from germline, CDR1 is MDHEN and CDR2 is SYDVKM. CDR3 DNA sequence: TGTGCCAGCAGTGAATCCCGGGACAGGAGGCAGCCCCAGCATTTT. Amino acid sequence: CASSESRDRRQPQHF.

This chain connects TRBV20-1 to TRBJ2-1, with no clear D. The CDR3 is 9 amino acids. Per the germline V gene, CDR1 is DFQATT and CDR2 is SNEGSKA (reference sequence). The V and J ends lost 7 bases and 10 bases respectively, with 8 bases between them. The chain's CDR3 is CSGNLEQFF. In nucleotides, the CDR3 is TGCAGTGGTAACCTCGAGCAGTTCTTC.

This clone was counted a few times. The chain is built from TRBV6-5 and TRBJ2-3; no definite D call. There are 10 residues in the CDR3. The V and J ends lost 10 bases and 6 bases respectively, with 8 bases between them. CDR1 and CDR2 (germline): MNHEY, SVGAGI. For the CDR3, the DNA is TGTGCCAACGCCGGGGATACGCAGTATTTT. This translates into CANAGDTQYF.

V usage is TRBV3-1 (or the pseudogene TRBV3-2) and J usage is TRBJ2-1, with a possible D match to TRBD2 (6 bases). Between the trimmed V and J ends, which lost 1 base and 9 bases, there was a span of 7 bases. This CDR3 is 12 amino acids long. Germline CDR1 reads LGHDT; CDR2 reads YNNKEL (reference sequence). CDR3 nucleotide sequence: TGTGCCAGCAGCCAAGGGAGGGGTGAGCAGTTCTTC. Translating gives CASSQGRGEQFF.

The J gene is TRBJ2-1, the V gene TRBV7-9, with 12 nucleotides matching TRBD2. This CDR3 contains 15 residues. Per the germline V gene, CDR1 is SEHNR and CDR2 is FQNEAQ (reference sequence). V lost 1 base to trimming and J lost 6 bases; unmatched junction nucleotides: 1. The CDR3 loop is CASSLEGLAGNEQFF. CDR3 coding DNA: TGTGCCAGCAGCTTAGAGGGACTAGCGGGCAATGAGCAGTTCTTC.